Listed here are 23 T cell receptor beta chains from one sample, sequenced in a study of CD8 T cells in ankylosing spondylitis. Study conclusions and caveats: In ankylosing spondylitis blood, a motif of roughly 8 highly homologous TCR beta variants appeared characteristic.

One entry per CDR3 protein, called by TCRdb with MiXCR from the 5' RACE reads. The profile covers about 500,000 distinct CDR3 sequences, with roughly 5% appearing a single time and around 3.4% taken by the ten largest. Their antigens remain unidentified. The sequenced sample consisted of blood, either unsorted or a sorted T cell fraction (not recorded which). The receptor source for this set is a male donor with ankylosing spondylitis.

This clonotype was detected many times. The chain combines TRBV6-1 with TRBJ2-1; 8 positions match TRBD2. CDR1 and CDR2 from the germline V gene are MNHNS and SASEGT. V dropped 3 bases and J dropped 0; count of bases not matched to a gene: 1. There are 15 residues in the CDR3. The CDR3 spells CASSERGVSYNEQFF. Here the CDR3 DNA reads TGTGCCAGCAGTGAGCGGGGGGTCTCCTACAATGAGCAGTTCTTC.

This clonotype was detected ten times or more. The chain is built from TRBV5-1 and TRBJ2-2; D is unresolved. V lost 0 bases to trimming and J lost 0 bases, with 9 bases between them. Per the germline V gene, CDR1 is SGHRS and CDR2 is YFSETQ. The CDR3 extends over 16 amino acids. This CDR3 is CASSLARQSNTGELFF. The CDR3 DNA reads as TGCGCCAGCAGCTTGGCCAGGCAGTCGAACACCGGGGAGCTGTTTTTT.

This clonotype was seen at least ten times. The chain links TRBV5-1 to TRBJ2-7; 9 bases are a match to TRBD1. J was trimmed by 5 bases and V by 7 bases; bases with no gene match: 7. CDR1 and CDR2 from the germline V gene are SGHRS and YFSETQ. The CDR3 is 13 residues long. In nucleotides, the CDR3 is TGCGCCAGCGGGTCGGACAGGGGCCACGAGCAGTACTTC. This gives the protein CASGSDRGHEQYF.

This clonotype has a count of ten or more. V is TRBV27 and J is TRBJ2-3; D uncertain. The germline V gene has CDR1 MNHEY and CDR2 SMNVEV (reference sequence). Trimming cost V 5 bases and J 0 bases, with 9 bases left between them. The length of the CDR3 is 14 residues. This CDR3 reads CASSRSASTDTQYF. The CDR3 DNA sequence: TGTGCCAGCAGTCGAAGTGCTAGCACAGATACGCAGTATTTT.

This clonotype was seen once. The chain couples TRBV6-7 to TRBJ2-2; TRBD1 agrees at 11 bases. TRBV6-7 is an ORF, and what it does is uncertain. V lost 6 bases to trimming and J lost 7 bases; unmatched junction nucleotides: 13. The CDR3 has 17 amino acids. This chain's CDR3 is CASSALSGTGGNGELFF. DNA for the CDR3: TGTGCCAGCAGCGCCCTTTCCGGGACAGGGGGAAACGGGGAGCTGTTTTTT.

In this sample, this clonotype turned up many times. The chain links TRBV5-1 to TRBJ1-1; tentatively, D is TRBD1 (6 bases). The length of the CDR3 is 13 residues. The V gene's germline CDR1 is SGHRS and CDR2 YFSETQ. Trimming cost V 0 bases and J 10 bases, with 13 bases left between them. In DNA, the CDR3 is TGCGCCAGCAGCTTGGAAGGACAGATGGTAGCTTTCTTT. Translating gives CASSLEGQMVAFF.

This chain joins TRBV20-1 and TRBJ1-5; D gene uncertain. V lost 1 base to trimming and J lost 7 bases, with 11 bases between them. Germline-derived CDR1 and CDR2 are DFQATT and SNEGSKA (reference sequence). CDR3 length equals 13 residues. The CDR3 loop reads CSARVWADQPQHF. CDR3 DNA sequence: TGCAGTGCTAGAGTATGGGCTGACCAGCCCCAGCATTTT.

This clonotype was counted ten times or more. This chain links TRBV7-2 with TRBJ1-5; D is uncertain. CDR1 is SGHTA and CDR2 is FQGNSA in the germline V gene. With 2 bases removed from V and 5 bases from J, the gap between germline ends came to 13 bases. The CDR3 runs to 15 residues. In DNA, the CDR3 is TGTGCCAGCAGCTTACCCCCCCTGGGTTATCAGCCCCAGCATTTT. As protein: CASSLPPLGYQPQHF.

This clonotype was counted ten times or more. The V and J genes are TRBV7-2 and TRBJ2-7; no reliable D call. CDR1 and CDR2 (germline): SGHTA, FQGNSA. This CDR3 contains 12 residues. Trimming shortened V by 3 bases and J by 2 bases, and 5 bases separated the two germline ends. CDR3 DNA: TGTGCCAGCAGCTTTCCGACCTACGAGCAGTACTTC. Encoded protein: CASSFPTYEQYF.

Many counts were recorded for this clonotype. The chain is built from TRBV6-5 and TRBJ1-5, with 8 bases lining up with TRBD1. V shed 4 bases, J shed 5 bases, and the junction held 7 bases outside the gene matches. Looked up from germline, CDR1 is MNHEY and CDR2 is SVGAGI. This CDR3 region has 15 residues. CDR3 in amino acids: CASSFPTGADQPQHF. The DNA of the CDR3 is TGTGCCAGCAGTTTCCCGACAGGGGCGGATCAGCCCCAGCATTTT.

There are many counts of this clonotype. The chain employs TRBV5-1 and TRBJ2-7, with 10 bases identical to TRBD1. The CDR3 totals 14 residues. The J segment lost 6 bases and the V segment lost 1 base, leaving 4 bases of the junction unmatched. The germline gives CDR1 SGHRS, CDR2 YFSETQ. CDR3 protein: CASSLYGTGAEQYF. The CDR3 DNA sequence: TGCGCCAGCAGCTTGTACGGGACAGGGGCCGAGCAGTACTTC.

In this sample, this clonotype turned up many times. The chain has TRBV10-3 and TRBJ2-7; 7 bases line up with TRBD1. Looked up from germline, CDR1 is ENHRY and CDR2 is SYGVKD. The CDR3 totals 14 residues. V lost 3 bases and J lost 1; bases outside the gene matches: 3. CDR3 bases: TGTGCCATCAGTGAATCGACAGGGTCCTACGAGCAGTACTTC. Translated: CAISESTGSYEQYF.

This clonotype was recorded at least ten times. V is TRBV20-1 and J is TRBJ2-3; D not certain. V lost 6 bases to trimming and J lost 3 bases, with 19 bases between them. The CDR3 is 15 residues long. CDR1 and CDR2 (germline): DFQATT, SNEGSKA (reference sequence). The CDR3 sequence is CSAMRSGEWTDTQYF. The CDR3 DNA reads as TGCAGTGCCATGCGGAGTGGCGAGTGGACAGATACGCAGTATTTT.

This clonotype was detected only a few times. The rearrangement joins TRBV7-9 to TRBJ1-1; tentative D call: TRBD1 (5 bases). The CDR3 sequence is 12 residues long. Between the trimmed V and J ends, which lost 5 bases and 9 bases, there was a span of 13 bases. The germline V gene has CDR1 SEHNR and CDR2 FQNEAQ (reference sequence). This CDR3 is CASSNEEGKAFF. DNA of the CDR3: TGTGCCAGCAGCAACGAGGAGGGGAAAGCTTTCTTT.

This clonotype was observed many times. The rearrangement joins TRBV7-2 to TRBJ2-3, with a tentative D call TRBD1 (6 bases). V was pared by 5 bases and J by 8 bases, with 23 bases between. Germline CDR1 is SGHTA and CDR2 is FQGNSA. CDR3 length: 16 amino acids. CDR3 amino acids: CASSIRPDSTQGTQYF. The CDR3 DNA is TGTGCCAGCAGCATTCGCCCGGACAGCACACAGGGTACGCAGTATTTT.

This clonotype appeared many times. The chain recombines TRBV29-1 with TRBJ1-2; D gene uncertain. Per the germline V gene, CDR1 is SQVTM and CDR2 is ANQGSEA. The CDR3 loop spans 12 amino acids. The V and J ends lost 4 bases and 4 bases respectively, with 10 bases between them. The CDR3 spells CSVGGYFYGYTF. The CDR3 nucleotides read TGCAGCGTTGGGGGATATTTCTATGGCTACACCTTC.

This clonotype was counted between two and nine times. The genes are TRBV10-3 and TRBJ2-7, with 8 bases that match TRBD2. Per germline, CDR1 ENHRY and CDR2 SYGVKD. The V segment lost 0 bases and the J segment 0 bases; nucleotides outside the gene matches: 7. This CDR3 has 17 amino acids. CDR3 sequence (DNA): TGTGCCATCAGTGAGTCGATTAGCGGGAACCCCTCCTACGAGCAGTACTTC. Protein sequence: CAISESISGNPSYEQYF.

This clonotype was observed a handful of times. The J gene is TRBJ2-2, the V gene TRBV12-3 or TRBV12-4; 8 bases map to TRBD2. The CDR3 spans 17 residues. The V and J ends lost 5 bases and 3 bases, in that order; junction bases with no gene match: 11. Here the CDR3 reads CASSTGRGGVDTGELFF. Written as DNA, the CDR3 is TGTGCCAGCAGTACCGGGAGGGGGGGCGTAGACACCGGGGAGCTGTTTTTT.

This clonotype was observed many times. The chain uses TRBV21-1 and TRBJ2-2; the table gives TRBD1 as D, unverified against the DNA. TRBV21-1 is a pseudogene locus. The length of the CDR3 is 16 residues. CDR3 in amino acids: CASSNKARESTGELFF. CDR3 in DNA: TGTGCCAGCAGCAACAAAGCCAGGGAAAGCACCGGGGAGCTGTTTTTT.

CDR3 sequence: CASSSKDREGQPQHF. CDR3 DNA sequence: TGTGCCAGCAGCTCTAAGGACAGGGAGGGTCAGCCCCAGCATTTT. V and J are TRBV7-8 and TRBJ1-5, with 8 positions matching TRBD1. This CDR3 comprises 15 residues. V gave up 4 bases and J gave up 6 bases; unmatched junction bases: 8. Per the germline V gene, CDR1 is SGHVS and CDR2 is FQNEAQ.

This clonotype was seen many times. The J gene is TRBJ1-2, the V gene TRBV4-2; 7 bases match TRBD1. CDR3 size: 15 residues. CDR1 and CDR2 from the germline V gene are LGHNA and YNFKEQ. The ends lost 4 bases at V and 4 bases at J; junction bases unmatched: 9. The CDR3 sequence: CASSLRAGGTYGYTF. CDR3 coding DNA: TGTGCCAGCAGCCTAAGGGCAGGGGGAACCTATGGCTACACCTTC.

Only a few counts were recorded for this clonotype. The chain combines TRBV6-1 with TRBJ1-2, with TRBD1 as a possible D gene (6 bases). The CDR3 extends over 13 amino acids. CDR1 MNHNS and CDR2 SASEGT come from the germline V gene. The V gene lost 6 bases and the J gene lost 4 bases, with 12 bases spanning the gap. The CDR3 bases are TGTGCCAGCAGAGCTCGAGGGGGCTATGGCTACACCTTC. Protein product: CASRARGGYGYTF.

This clonotype appeared many times. This chain links TRBV15 with TRBJ1-4; no firm D call. The germline V gene has CDR1 LNHNV and CDR2 YYDKDF (reference sequence). The ends were cut back, 2 bases at V and 6 bases at J, with 13 bases in the middle. The CDR3 has 15 residues. This CDR3 reads CATSRSGIGYEKLFF. The DNA for the CDR3 is TGTGCCACCAGCAGATCGGGCATAGGATATGAAAAACTGTTTTTT.